Included here is one T cell receptor (beta chain) sequence, with context. What it binds is unknown. TCR cDNA, made by 5'RACE template switching, carried an added universal primer site and UMIs. TCRdb ran MiXCR on the 5' RACE reads and lists one entry per CDR3 protein. The profile shows about 360,000 distinct CDR3 sequences, 6.2% of them singletons. The CDR3 has 13 residues. Trimming took 7 bases from V and 7 from J; bases not matched to a gene: 8. Germline lookup yields CDR1 MNHEY and CDR2 SMNVEV (reference sequence). The sample originates from a study of T cells after yellow fever vaccination. Whole-study findings and limits: FACS-sorted repertoires could contain abundant clonotypes contaminating from the bulk population.

The receptor was isolated from a man aged 25 to 45 who received the YFV17D yellow fever vaccine. V is TRBV27 and J is TRBJ2-7, with 9 bases identical to TRBD1. The sequences come from PBMCs, collected 5 days after the yellow fever booster vaccination. The CDR3 protein is CASNRGQGFEQYF. The DNA for the CDR3 is TGTGCCAGCAACCGCGGACAGGGGTTTGAGCAGTACTTC.